These 7 T cell receptor beta chains were all obtained from the same sample, sequenced in a study of preoperative IRX-2 immunotherapy in early breast cancer. Sequencing was performed with immunoSEQ multiplex PCR; in TCRdb, only in-frame clones are kept and a portion is missing. The table includes almost 35,000 clones, more than 90% detected once. Treatment: preoperative locoregional IRX-2 cytokine immunotherapy. This sample was taken from a patient treated with IRX-2 immunotherapy. The receptors derive from a human donor with breast cancer.

V is TRBV25-1 and J is TRBJ2-3; D is undetermined. The V gene's germline CDR1 is MGHDK and CDR2 SYGVNS. V dropped 5 bases and J dropped 3 bases, with 6 bases sitting between them. CDR3 length: 12 residues. The DNA of the CDR3 is TGTGCCAGCAGTCCTCGGACAGATACGCAGTATTTT. This sequence encodes CASSPRTDTQYF.

The chain has TRBV27 and TRBJ1-5; the D is unclear. Looked up from germline, CDR1 is MNHEY and CDR2 is SMNVEV (reference sequence). V gave up 6 bases and J gave up 3 bases, with 21 bases separating them. This CDR3 has 17 amino acids. The CDR3 reads CASRHGAGQLLNQPQHF. Written as DNA, the CDR3 is TGTGCCAGCAGACATGGCGCCGGCCAGCTCCTCAATCAGCCCCAGCATTTT.

Comment on this clone: This sample includes further DNA sequences coding for the same CDR3. The rearrangement links TRBV18 to TRBJ2-3, with D unclear. Germline values: CDR1 KGHSH, CDR2 LQKENI. V lost 6 bases and J 0 bases, leaving 4 bases between the germline ends. The CDR3 covers 12 residues. In DNA, the CDR3 is TGTGCCAGCTCTCCTAGCACAGATACGCAGTATTTT. Translated: CASSPSTDTQYF.

The V gene is TRBV2, the J gene TRBJ1-5; D remains unclear. This CDR3 region has 13 residues. The V and J ends lost 1 base and 5 bases respectively, with 6 bases between them. Germline CDR1 reads SNHLY; CDR2 reads FYNNEI. CDR3 protein: CASSEGEYQPQHF. CDR3 nucleotide sequence: TGTGCCAGCAGTGAAGGGGAGTATCAGCCCCAGCATTTT.

The chain links TRBV16 to TRBJ2-2, with 7 bases lining up with TRBD1. The junction had 4 bases not matched to a gene; V was cut back by 0 bases and J by 6 bases. Germline-derived CDR1 and CDR2 are KGHSY and FQNENV. The CDR3 runs to 15 residues. CDR3: CASSQSNRGSGELFF. The CDR3 nucleotides read TGTGCCAGCAGCCAATCGAACAGGGGTTCCGGGGAGCTGTTTTTT.

This chain connects TRBV5-1 to TRBJ2-7; 9 positions match TRBD2. Germline CDR1 reads SGHRS; CDR2 reads YFSETQ. The J segment lost 6 bases and the V segment lost 7 bases, leaving 14 bases of the junction unmatched. The length of the CDR3 is 15 residues. DNA of the CDR3: TGCGCCAGCGGTGGTCTAGCGGGGCAATCGGGCGAGCAGTACTTC. Protein sequence: CASGGLAGQSGEQYF.

The V call is TRBV5-5, the J call TRBJ2-7; 7 positions agree with TRBD2. CDR1 is SGHKS, CDR2 YYEKEE, per germline (reference sequence). Unmatched junction bases numbered 6, after V lost 1 base and J lost 2 bases. CDR3 length equals 15 residues. Written as DNA, the CDR3 is TGTGCCAGCAGCTTGTTGGGGGGGGATACCTACGAGCAGTACTTC. The encoded protein is CASSLLGGDTYEQYF.